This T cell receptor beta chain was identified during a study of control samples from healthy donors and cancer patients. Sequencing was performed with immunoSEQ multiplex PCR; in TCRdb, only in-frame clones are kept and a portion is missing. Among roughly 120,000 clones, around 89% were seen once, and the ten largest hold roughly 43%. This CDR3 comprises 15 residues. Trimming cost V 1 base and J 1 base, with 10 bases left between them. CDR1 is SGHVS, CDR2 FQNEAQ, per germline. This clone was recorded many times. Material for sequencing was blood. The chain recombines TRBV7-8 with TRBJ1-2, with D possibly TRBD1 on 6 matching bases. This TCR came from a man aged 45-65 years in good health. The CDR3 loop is CASSLDRALNYGYTF. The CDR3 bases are TGTGCCAGCAGCTTAGACAGGGCGCTTAACTATGGCTACACCTTC.